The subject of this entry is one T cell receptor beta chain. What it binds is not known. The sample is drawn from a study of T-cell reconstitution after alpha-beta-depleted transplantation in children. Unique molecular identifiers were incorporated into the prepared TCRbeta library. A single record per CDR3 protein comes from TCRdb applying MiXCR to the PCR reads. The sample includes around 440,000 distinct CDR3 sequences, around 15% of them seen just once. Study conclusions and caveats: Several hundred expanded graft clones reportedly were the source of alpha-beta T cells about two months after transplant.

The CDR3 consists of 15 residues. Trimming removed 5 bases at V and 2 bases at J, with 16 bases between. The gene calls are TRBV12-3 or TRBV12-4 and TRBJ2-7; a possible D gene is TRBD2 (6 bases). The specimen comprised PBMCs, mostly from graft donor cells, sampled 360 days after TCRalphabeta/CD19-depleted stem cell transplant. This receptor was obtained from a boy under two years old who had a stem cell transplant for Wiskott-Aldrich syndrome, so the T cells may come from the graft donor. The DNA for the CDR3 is TGTGCCAGCAGTCCCTCCGGAGGGCCTCCCTACGAGCAGTACTTC. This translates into CASSPSGGPPYEQYF.